This T cell receptor beta chain was sequenced for a study of radiation and T cells in renal cell carcinoma. Data came from immunoSEQ multiplex PCR; TCRdb stores just in-frame clones and leaves some out. Among about 130,000 clones, 81% were seen once, and the ten largest hold roughly 5.9%. Germline lookup yields CDR1 MNHEY and CDR2 SVGAGI. V dropped 4 bases and J dropped 3 bases, with 6 bases sitting between them. The CDR3 spans 12 residues. Study observations and caveats: No pretreatment tumor biopsies were available for baseline clonotypes.

Time point given: blood 2 weeks post-SBRT. Treatment here: 15 Gy SBRT to primary tumor, nephrectomy 4 weeks later. After SBRT, blood was collected at 2 and 4 weeks, plus baseline. This renal cell carcinoma was of the clear cell type. A note on this clone: As yet, its antigen is unknown.

Sequenced material: blood, taken from a patient whose treatment included radiotherapy and nephrectomy. The sequence came from a man in his fifties with renal cell carcinoma. The V call is TRBV6-5, the J call TRBJ1-1; D is unresolved. The CDR3, as DNA: TGTGCCAGCAGTTGGGTGGACACTGAAGCTTTCTTT. Translation: CASSWVDTEAFF.